This is a list of T cell receptor beta chains from one sample in a study of technical replicates of blood from a handful of donors. The table came from immunoSEQ multiplex PCR; TCRdb's copy has only in-frame clones and leaves some out. Here the sample spans some 70,000 clones, about 95% being singletons. The sample comprised T cells isolated from PBMCs. The receptors come from a human donor in good health. CDR3s leave out the opening cysteine and the closing phenylalanine or tryptophan. Part of the rows lack a size; the others show once, few, many or a class for expanded clones.

v_gene,j_gene,abundance,CDR3aa
TRBV6-5,TRBJ2-7,-,ASSSPSGQGDYEQY
TRBV5-8,TRBJ2-3,-,ASSQPGQGTDTQY
TRBV28,TRBJ1-4,-,ASSISRDRGYEKLF
TRBV27,TRBJ2-2,-,ASSWDTVGNTGELF
TRBV13,TRBJ2-7,-,ASSFTGGSYEQY
TRBV4-2,TRBJ1-6,-,ASSQEGQDNSPLH
TRBV9,TRBJ2-3,-,ASSVLAGEYADTQY
TRBV30,TRBJ2-2,-,AWSSWQGRVGELF
TRBV7-7,TRBJ2-7,-,ASSRRTGDHEQY
TRBV27,TRBJ1-5,-,ASSFGTGHHQPQH
TRBV30,TRBJ1-5,-,AWQQGASNQPQH
TRBV5-1,TRBJ1-3,-,ASSLAASSGNTIY
TRBV9,TRBJ2-6,-,TSSPPTGAGANVLT
TRBV12-5,TRBJ1-1,-,ASGLTGLGDTEAF
TRBV5-4,TRBJ2-5,-,ASSLALQETQY
TRBV20-1,TRBJ2-7,-,SAPQAYEQY
TRBV19,TRBJ2-7,-,ASKGLAGASYEQY
TRBV5-4,TRBJ2-2,once,ASSLGRVGGELF
TRBV6-4,TRBJ2-3,-,ASSDSTSGSTPDTQY
TRBV6-6,TRBJ2-3,-,ASRSQGGGTDTQY
TRBV13,TRBJ2-7,-,ASSLGAYEQY
TRBV5-4,TRBJ1-5,-,ASSRQGGNQPQH
TRBV5-1,TRBJ1-2,-,ASSFRGNPVLGYGYT
TRBV6-1,TRBJ1-5,-,ASSVFGQVYNQPQH
TRBV9,TRBJ2-1,-,ASSVEFREGNEQF
TRBV6-5,TRBJ1-3,-,ASSYSRGNTIY
TRBV6-1,TRBJ2-5,-,ASSPGAIQETQY
TRBV28,TRBJ1-1,once,ASSFRATEAF
TRBV2,TRBJ1-1,-,ASSETGGRAF
TRBV27,TRBJ2-5,-,ASRPRGPIQETQY
TRBV15,TRBJ1-1,-,ATSGDKTDTEAF
TRBV10-1,TRBJ1-6,-,ASSTGNNSPLH
TRBV5-4,TRBJ2-5,-,ASSFNGGGAQETQY